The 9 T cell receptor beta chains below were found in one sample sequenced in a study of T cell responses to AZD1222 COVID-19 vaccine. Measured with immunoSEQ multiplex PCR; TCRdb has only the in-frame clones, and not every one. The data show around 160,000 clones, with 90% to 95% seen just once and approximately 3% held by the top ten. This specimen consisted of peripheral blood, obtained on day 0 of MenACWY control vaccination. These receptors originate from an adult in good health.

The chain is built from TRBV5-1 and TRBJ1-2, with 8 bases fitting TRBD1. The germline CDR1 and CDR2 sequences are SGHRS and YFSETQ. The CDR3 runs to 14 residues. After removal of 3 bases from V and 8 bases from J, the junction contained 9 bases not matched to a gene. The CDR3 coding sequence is TGCGCCAGCAGCTATAATGACAGGGGATTCGGCTACACCTTC. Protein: CASSYNDRGFGYTF.

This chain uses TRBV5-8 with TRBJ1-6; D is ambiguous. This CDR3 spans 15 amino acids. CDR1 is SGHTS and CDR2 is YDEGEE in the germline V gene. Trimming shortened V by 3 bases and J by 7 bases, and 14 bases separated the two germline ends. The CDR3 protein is CASSWGRASNSPLHF. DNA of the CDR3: TGTGCCAGCAGCTGGGGAAGGGCCTCCAATTCACCCCTCCACTTT.

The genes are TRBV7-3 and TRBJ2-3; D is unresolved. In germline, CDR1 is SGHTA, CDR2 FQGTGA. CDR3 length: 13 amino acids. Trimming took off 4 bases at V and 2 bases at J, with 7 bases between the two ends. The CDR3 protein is CASSSKYTDTQYF. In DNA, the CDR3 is TGTGCCAGCAGCTCAAAGTACACAGATACGCAGTATTTT. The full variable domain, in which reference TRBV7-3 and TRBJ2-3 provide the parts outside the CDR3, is GAGVSQTPSNKVTEKGKYVELRCDPISGHTALYWYRQSLGQGPEFLIYFQGTGAADDSGLPNDRFFAVRPEGSVSTLKIQRTERGDSAVYLCASSSKYTDTQYFGPGTRLTVL.

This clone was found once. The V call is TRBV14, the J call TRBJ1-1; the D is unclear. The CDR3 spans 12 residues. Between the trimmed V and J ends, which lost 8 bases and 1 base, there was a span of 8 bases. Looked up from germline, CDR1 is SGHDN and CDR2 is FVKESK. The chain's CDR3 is CASGLTNTEAFF. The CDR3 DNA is TGTGCCAGCGGCCTCACGAACACTGAAGCTTTCTTT.

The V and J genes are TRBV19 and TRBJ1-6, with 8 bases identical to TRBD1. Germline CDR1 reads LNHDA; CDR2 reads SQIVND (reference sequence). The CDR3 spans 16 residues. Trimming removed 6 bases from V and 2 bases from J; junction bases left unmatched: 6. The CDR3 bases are TGTGCCAGTAGCACTCGGACAGGGACCTATAATTCACCCCTCCACTTT. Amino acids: CASSTRTGTYNSPLHF.

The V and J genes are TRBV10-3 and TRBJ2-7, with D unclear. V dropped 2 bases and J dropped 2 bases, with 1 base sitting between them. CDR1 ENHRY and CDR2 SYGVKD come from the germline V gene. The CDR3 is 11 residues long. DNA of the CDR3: TGTGCCATCAGTGAGACCTACGAGCAGTACTTC. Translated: CAISETYEQYF.

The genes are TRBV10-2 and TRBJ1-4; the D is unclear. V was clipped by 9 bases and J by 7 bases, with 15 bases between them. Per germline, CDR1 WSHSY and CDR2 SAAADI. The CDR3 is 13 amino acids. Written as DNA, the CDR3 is TGCGCCAGTGCCGGCGGCAGGCTTGAAAAACTGTTTTTT. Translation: CASAGGRLEKLFF.

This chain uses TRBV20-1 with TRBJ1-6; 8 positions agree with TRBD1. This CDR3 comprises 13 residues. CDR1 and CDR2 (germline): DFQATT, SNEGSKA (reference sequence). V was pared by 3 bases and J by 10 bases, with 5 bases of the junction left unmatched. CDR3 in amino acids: CSASQGARSPLHF. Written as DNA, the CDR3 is TGCAGTGCTAGTCAGGGGGCCAGGTCACCCCTCCACTTT.

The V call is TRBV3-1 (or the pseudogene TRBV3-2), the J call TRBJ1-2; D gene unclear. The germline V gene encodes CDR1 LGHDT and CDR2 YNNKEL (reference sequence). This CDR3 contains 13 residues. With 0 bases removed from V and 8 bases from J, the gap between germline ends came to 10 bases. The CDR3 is CASSQETDRGYTF. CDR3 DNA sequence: TGTGCCAGCAGCCAAGAAACTGACCGGGGCTACACCTTC.